This T cell receptor beta chain originates from a study of blood T cells in healthy people across ages. For the second PCR, which ran for 7 to 11 cycles, a sample-barcoded 5' primer and a J-beta primer mix were used. Via MiXCR, TCRdb re-called the 5' RACE reads, giving one row per CDR3 protein. The sample has hundreds of thousands of distinct CDR3 sequences, 44% seen once. The germline V gene encodes CDR1 LGHDT and CDR2 YNNKEL (reference sequence). V lost 4 bases to trimming and J lost 11 bases, with 9 bases between them. The CDR3 loop spans 11 amino acids. The sample taken for sequencing was blood. The rearrangement uses TRBV3-1 and TRBJ2-4; TRBD2 might be the D (6 bases). This TCR was sampled from a man in his 60s in good health. The CDR3 bases are TGTGCCAGCAGCCGCGGGGTATTTCAGTACTTC. Amino acid sequence: CASSRGVFQYF.